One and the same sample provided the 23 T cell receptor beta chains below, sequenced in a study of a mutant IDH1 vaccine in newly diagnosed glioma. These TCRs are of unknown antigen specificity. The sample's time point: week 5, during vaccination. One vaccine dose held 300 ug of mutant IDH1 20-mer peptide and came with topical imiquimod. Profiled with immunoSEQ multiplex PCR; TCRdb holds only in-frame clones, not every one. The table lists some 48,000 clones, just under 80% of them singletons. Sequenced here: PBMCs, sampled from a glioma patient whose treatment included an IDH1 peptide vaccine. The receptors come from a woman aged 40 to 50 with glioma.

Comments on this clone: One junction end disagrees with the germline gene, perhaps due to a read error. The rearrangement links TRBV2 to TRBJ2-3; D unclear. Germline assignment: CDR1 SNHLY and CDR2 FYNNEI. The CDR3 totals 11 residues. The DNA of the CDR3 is TGTGCCGGCAGTGAAATAGATACGCAGTATTTT. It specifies CAGSEIDTQYF.

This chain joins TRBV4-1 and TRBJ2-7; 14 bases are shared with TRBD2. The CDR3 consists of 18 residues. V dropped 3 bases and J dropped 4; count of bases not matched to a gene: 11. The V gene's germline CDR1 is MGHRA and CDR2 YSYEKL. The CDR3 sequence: CASSHPRTSGGHPYEQYF. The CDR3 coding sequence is TGCGCCAGCAGCCATCCAAGGACTAGCGGGGGGCACCCGTACGAGCAGTACTTC.

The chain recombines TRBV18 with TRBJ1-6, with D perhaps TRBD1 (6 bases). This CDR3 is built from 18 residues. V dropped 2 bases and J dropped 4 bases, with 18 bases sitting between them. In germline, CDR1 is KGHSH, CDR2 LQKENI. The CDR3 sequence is CASSPWTVEVGYNSPLHF. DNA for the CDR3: TGTGCCAGCTCACCATGGACAGTCGAGGTGGGGTATAATTCACCCCTCCACTTT.

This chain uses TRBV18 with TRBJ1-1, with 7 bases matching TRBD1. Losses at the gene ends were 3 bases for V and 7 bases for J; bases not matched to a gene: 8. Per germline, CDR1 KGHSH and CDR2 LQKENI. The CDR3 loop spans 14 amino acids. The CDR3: CASSPSAGGIEAFF. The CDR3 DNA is TGTGCCAGCTCACCCTCGGCAGGGGGTATTGAAGCTTTCTTT.

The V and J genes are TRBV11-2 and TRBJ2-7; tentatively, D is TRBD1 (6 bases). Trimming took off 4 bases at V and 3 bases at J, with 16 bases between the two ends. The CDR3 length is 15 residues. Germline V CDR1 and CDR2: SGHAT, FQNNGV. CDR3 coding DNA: TGTGCCAGCAGCTCCCCTGGGACACCCAACTACGAGCAGTACTTC. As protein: CASSSPGTPNYEQYF.

The CDR3 loop is CASIRDSVGTDTQYF. The CDR3 region has the DNA TGTGCCAGCATTCGGGACTCCGTGGGTACAGATACGCAGTATTTT. The rearrangement links TRBV6-5 to TRBJ2-3; maybe TRBD2 (6 bases). The ends were cut back, 7 bases at V and 3 bases at J, with 17 bases in the middle. The CDR3 spans 15 residues. Germline CDR1 and CDR2: MNHEY and SVGAGI.

CDR3 nucleotide sequence: TGCGCCAGCAGCTTGGTGGCAGGGGGGGGCGAAGCTTTCTTT. This encodes CASSLVAGGGEAFF. The V and J genes are TRBV5-1 and TRBJ1-1, with 7 bases that match TRBD1. The ends lost 0 bases at V and 8 bases at J; junction bases unmatched: 7. The CDR3 is made up of 14 amino acids. Germline V gene data show CDR1 as SGHRS and CDR2 as YFSETQ.

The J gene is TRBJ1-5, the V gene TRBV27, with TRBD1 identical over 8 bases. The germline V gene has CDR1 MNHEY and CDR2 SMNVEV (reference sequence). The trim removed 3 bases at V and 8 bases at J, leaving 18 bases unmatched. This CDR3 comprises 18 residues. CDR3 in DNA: TGTGCCAGCAGTTTTTCGGCAGGGGGCAGATCCCCCCTCAAGCCCCAGCATTTT. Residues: CASSFSAGGRSPLKPQHF.

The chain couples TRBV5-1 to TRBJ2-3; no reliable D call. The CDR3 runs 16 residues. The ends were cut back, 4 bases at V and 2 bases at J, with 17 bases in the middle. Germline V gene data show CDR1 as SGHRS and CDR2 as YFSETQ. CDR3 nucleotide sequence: TGCGCCAGCAGCCTAACCTTTAGTGGCTCCACAGATACGCAGTATTTT. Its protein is CASSLTFSGSTDTQYF.

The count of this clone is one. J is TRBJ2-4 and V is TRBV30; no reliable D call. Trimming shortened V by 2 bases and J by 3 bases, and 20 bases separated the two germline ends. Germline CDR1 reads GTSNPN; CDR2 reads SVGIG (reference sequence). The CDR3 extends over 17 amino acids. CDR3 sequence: CAWSSGPTRGYKNIQYF. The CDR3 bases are TGTGCCTGGAGTTCAGGACCCACACGAGGATACAAAAACATTCAGTACTTC.

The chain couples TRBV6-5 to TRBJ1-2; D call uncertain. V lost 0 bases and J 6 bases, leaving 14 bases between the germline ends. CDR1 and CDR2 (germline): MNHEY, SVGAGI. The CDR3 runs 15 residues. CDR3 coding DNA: TGTGCCAGCAGTTACTCCGCGGGATGGGTGAATGGCTACACCTTC. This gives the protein CASSYSAGWVNGYTF.

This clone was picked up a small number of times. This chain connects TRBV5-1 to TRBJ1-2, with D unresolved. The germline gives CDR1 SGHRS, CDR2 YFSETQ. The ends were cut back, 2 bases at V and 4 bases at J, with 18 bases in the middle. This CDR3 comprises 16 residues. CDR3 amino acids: CASSLYLPEGSYGYTF. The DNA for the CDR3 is TGCGCCAGCAGCTTATACCTTCCAGAAGGGTCCTATGGCTACACCTTC.

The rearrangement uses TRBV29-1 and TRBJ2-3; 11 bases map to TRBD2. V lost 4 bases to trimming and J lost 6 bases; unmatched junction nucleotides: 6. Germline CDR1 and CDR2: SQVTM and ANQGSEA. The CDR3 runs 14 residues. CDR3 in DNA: TGCAGCGTTGTAGCGGGGGGGCAGCGGGATACGCAGTATTTT. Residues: CSVVAGGQRDTQYF.

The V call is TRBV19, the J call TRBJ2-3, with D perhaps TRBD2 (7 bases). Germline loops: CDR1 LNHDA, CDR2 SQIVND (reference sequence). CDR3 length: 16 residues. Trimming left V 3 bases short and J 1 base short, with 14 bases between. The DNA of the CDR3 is TGTGCCAGTAGTATTAGGGGGGGAGGGGGCACAGATACGCAGTATTTT. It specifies CASSIRGGGGTDTQYF.

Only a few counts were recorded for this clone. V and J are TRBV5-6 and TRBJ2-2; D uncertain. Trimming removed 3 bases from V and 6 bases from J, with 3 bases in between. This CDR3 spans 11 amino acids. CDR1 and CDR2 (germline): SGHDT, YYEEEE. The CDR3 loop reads CASSWAGELFF. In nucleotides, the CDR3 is TGTGCCAGCAGCTGGGCCGGGGAGCTGTTTTTT.

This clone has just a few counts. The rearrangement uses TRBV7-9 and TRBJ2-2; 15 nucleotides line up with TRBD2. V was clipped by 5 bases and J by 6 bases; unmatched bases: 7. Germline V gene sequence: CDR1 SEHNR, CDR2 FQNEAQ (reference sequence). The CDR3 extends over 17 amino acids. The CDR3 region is CASSPIRTSGGAGELFF. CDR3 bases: TGTGCCAGCAGCCCGATTCGGACTAGCGGGGGGGCCGGGGAGCTGTTTTTT.

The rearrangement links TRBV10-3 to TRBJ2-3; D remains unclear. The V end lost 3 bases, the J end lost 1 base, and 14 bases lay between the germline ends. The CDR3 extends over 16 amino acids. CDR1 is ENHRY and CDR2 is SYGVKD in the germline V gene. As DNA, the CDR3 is TGTGCCATCAGTGATGTTGCCCGTAGTGGCACAGATACGCAGTATTTT. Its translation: CAISDVARSGTDTQYF.

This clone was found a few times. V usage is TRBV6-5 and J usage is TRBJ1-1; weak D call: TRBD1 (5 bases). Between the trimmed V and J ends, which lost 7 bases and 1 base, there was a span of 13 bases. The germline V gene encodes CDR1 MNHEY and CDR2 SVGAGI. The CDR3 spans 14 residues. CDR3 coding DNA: TGTGCCAGCAACCCTAACCAGGGGAACACTGAAGCTTTCTTT. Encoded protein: CASNPNQGNTEAFF.

DNA of the CDR3: TGTGCCAGTACGAGGCAGGGGGATGGCTACACCTTC. Its protein product is CASTRQGDGYTF. The V gene is TRBV19, the J gene TRBJ1-2, with 7 bases that match TRBD1. Per germline, CDR1 LNHDA and CDR2 SQIVND (reference sequence). J lost 6 bases, V lost 7 bases, and 5 bases had no gene match. The CDR3 is 12 amino acids.

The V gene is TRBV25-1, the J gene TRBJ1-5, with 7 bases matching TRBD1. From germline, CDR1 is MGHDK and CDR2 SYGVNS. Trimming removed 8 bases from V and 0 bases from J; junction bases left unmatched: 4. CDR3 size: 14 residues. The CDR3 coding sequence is TGTGCCAGCGGAGGGGGCGTTAGCAATCAGCCCCAGCATTTT. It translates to CASGGGVSNQPQHF.

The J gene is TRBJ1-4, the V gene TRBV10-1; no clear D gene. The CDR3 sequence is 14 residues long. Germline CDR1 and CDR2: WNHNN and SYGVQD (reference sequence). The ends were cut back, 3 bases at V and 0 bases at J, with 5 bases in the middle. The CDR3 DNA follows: TGCGCCAGCAGTGACGGAACAACTAATGAAAAACTGTTTTTT. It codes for CASSDGTTNEKLFF.

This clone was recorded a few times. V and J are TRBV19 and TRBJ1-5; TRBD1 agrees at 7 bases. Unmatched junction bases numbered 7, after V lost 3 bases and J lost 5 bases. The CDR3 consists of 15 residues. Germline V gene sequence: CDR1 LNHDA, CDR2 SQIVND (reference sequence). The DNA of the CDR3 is TGTGCCAGTAGTATCGACAGGGAAGGTGATCAGCCCCAGCATTTT. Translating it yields CASSIDREGDQPQHF.

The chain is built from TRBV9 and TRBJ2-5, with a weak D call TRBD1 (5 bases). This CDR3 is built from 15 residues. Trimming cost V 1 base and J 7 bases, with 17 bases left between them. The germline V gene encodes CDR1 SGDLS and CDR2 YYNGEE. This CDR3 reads CASSVTTGTVTTQYF. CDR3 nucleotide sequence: TGTGCCAGCAGCGTAACAACAGGTACCGTAACGACCCAGTACTTC. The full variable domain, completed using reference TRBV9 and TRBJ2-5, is DSGVTQTPKHLITATGQRVTLRCSPRSGDLSVYWYQQSLDQGLQFLIQYYNGEERAKGNILERFSAQQFPDLHSELNLSSLELGDSALYFCASSVTTGTVTTQYFGPGTRLLVL.